This T cell receptor (beta chain) was captured in a study of technical replicates of blood from several donors. CDR1 SGHNT and CDR2 YYREEE come from the germline V gene (reference sequence). Trimming cost V 2 bases and J 0 bases, with 11 bases left between them. The CDR3 runs to 16 residues. The assay was immunoSEQ multiplex PCR, and TCRdb's table has in-frame clones only and misses some. This table holds around 69,000 clones, just under 97% found once. This chain joins TRBV5-4 and TRBJ2-2; maybe TRBD1 (6 bases). Specimen: T cells isolated from PBMCs. The clonotype comes from a human donor in good health. This CDR3 is CASSFGQLANTGELFF. CDR3 sequence (DNA): TGTGCCAGCAGCTTCGGACAGCTCGCGAACACCGGGGAGCTGTTTTTT.